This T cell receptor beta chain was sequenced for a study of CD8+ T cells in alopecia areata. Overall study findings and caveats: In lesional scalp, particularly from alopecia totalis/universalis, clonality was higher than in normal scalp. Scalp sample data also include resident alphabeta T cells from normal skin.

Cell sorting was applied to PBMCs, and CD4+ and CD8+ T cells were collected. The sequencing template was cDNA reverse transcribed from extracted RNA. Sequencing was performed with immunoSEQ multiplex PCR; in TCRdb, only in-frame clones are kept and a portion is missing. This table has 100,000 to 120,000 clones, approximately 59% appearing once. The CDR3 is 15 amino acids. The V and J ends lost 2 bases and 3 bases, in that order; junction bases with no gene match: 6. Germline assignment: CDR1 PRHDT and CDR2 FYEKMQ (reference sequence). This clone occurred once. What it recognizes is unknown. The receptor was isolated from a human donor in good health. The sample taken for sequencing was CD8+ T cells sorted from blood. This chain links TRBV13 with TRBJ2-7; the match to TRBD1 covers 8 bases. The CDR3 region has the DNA TGTGCCAGCAGCTTATTCGGGACAGGAGACTACGAGCAGTACTTC. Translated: CASSLFGTGDYEQYF.